The clone carrying this TCR beta chain was seen ten or more times. This sample was included in a study of spatial heterogeneity in lung cancer. Time point reported: sample taken at primary tumor resection. Whole RNA obtained from tumor, nontumor lung or frozen PBMC underwent sequencing without sorting. This CDR3 region has 16 residues. The junction had 9 bases not matched to a gene; V was cut back by 7 bases and J by 1 base. In germline, CDR1 is SNHLY, CDR2 FYNNEI. TCRdb processed the 5' RACE reads anew with MiXCR; each CDR3 protein has one entry. The sample records 10,000 to 15,000 distinct CDR3 sequences, 3.5% to 4% being singletons.

The chain carries TRBV2 and TRBJ2-7; TRBD2 matches at 11 bases. This TCR derives from a male donor with early-stage non-small cell lung cancer. Source: PBMCs, taken at surgery. Here the CDR3 reads CASNPLSSGRSYEQYF. The CDR3 nucleotides read TGTGCCAGCAACCCCCTTTCTAGCGGGAGGTCCTACGAGCAGTACTTC.